In its sample, the clone carrying this T cell receptor beta chain was seen once. Antigen unknown. The junction departs from the called germline gene at one end, perhaps through a read error. The CDR3 contains 19 residues. Construction of the TCRbeta library involved unique molecular identifiers. TCRdb re-called the PCR reads through MiXCR, storing one row per CDR3 protein. Altogether more than 120,000 distinct CDR3 sequences are present, roughly 8.8% being singletons, with the ten largest covering 18%. The data originate from a study of T-cell reconstitution after alpha-beta-depleted transplantation in children. Overall study results and limits: Newly produced T cells mostly accounted for T-cell counts and diversity one year post-transplant. From surviving recipient T cells and thymic progenitors came the high day-60 TCRbeta diversity observed in some patients. Reportedly, alpha-beta T cells present about two months post-transplant originated from several hundred expanded clones of graft origin.

The sequence came from a female patient aged 2 to 10 who had a stem cell transplant for congenital amegakaryocytic thrombocytopenia, so the T cells may come from the graft donor. The chain has TRBV12-3 or TRBV12-4 and TRBJ2-1; 12 bases are shared with TRBD2. Sequences were derived from PBMCs, mostly from graft donor cells, sampled 180 days after TCRalphabeta/CD19-depleted stem cell transplant. CDR3 DNA: TGTACCAGCAGTTTAGGGTCTAGCGGGGGGGGCAGCTCCTACAATGAGCAGTTCTTC. The encoded protein is CTSSLGSSGGGSSYNEQFF.